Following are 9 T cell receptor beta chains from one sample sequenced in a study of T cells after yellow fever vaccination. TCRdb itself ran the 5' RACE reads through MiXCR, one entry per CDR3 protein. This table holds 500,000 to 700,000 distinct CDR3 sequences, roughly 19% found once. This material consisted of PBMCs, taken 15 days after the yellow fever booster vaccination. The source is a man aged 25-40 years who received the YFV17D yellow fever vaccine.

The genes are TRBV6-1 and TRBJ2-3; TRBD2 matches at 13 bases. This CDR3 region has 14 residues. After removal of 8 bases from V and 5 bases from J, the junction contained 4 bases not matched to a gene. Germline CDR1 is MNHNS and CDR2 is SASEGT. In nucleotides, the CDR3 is TGTGCCAGCCGGACTAGCGGGGGTCTAGATACGCAGTATTTT. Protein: CASRTSGGLDTQYF.

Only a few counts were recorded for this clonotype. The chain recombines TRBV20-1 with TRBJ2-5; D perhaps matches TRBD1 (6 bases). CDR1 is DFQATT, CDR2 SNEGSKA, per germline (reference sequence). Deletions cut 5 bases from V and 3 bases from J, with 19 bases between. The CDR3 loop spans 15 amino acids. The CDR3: CSAPQGPDWEETQYF. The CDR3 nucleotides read TGCAGTGCTCCGCAGGGGCCGGACTGGGAAGAGACCCAGTACTTC.

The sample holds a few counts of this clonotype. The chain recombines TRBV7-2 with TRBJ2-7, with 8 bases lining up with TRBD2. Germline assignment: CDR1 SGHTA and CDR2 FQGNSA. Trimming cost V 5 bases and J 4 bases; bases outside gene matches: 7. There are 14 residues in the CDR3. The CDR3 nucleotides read TGTGCCAGCAGCCCGACTAGCGTCTCATACGAGCAGTACTTC. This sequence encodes CASSPTSVSYEQYF. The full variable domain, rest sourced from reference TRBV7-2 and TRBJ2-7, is GAGVSQSPSNKVTEKGKDVELRCDPISGHTALYWYRQSLGQGLEFLIYFQGNSAPDKSGLPSDRFSAERTGGSVSTLTIQRTQQEDSAVYLCASSPTSVSYEQYFGPGTRLTVT.

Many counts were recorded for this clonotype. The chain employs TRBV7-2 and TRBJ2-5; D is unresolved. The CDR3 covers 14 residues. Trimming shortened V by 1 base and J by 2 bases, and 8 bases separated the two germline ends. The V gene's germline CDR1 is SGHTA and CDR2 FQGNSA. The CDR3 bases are TGTGCCAGCAGCTTAGGTGGGTCGCAAGAGACCCAGTACTTC. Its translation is CASSLGGSQETQYF.

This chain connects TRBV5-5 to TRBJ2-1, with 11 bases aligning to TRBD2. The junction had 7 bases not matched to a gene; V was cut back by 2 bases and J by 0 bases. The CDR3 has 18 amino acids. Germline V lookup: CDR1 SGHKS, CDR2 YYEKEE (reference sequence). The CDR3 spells CASSFYITSGSSYNEQFF. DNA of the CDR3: TGTGCCAGCAGCTTCTACATAACTAGCGGGAGCTCCTACAATGAGCAGTTCTTC. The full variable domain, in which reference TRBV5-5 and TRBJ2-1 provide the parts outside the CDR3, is DAGVTQSPTHLIKTRGQQVTLRCSPISGHKSVSWYQQVLGQGPQFIFQYYEKEERGRGNFPDRFSARQFPNYSSELNVNALLLGDSALYLCASSFYITSGSSYNEQFFGPGTRLTVL.

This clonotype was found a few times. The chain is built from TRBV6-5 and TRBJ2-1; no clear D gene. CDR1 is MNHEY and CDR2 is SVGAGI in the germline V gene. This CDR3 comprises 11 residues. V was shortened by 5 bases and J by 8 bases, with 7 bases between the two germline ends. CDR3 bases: TGTGCCAGCAGTAATGGGTATGAGCAGTTCTTC. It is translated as CASSNGYEQFF.

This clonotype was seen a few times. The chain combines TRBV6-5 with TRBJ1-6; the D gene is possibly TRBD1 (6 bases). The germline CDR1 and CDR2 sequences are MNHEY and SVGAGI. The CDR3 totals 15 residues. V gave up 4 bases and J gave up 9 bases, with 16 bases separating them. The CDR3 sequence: CASSFGGLTGSPLHF. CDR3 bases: TGTGCCAGCAGTTTCGGGGGCCTTACTGGTTCACCCCTCCACTTT.

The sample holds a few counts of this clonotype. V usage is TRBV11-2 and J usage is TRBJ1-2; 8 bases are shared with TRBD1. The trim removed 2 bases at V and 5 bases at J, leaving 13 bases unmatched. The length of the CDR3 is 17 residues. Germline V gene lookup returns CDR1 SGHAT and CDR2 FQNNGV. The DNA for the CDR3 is TGTGCCAGCAGCTTATCTCCAACAGGGGGAATCGGGTATGGCTACACCTTC. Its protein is CASSLSPTGGIGYGYTF.

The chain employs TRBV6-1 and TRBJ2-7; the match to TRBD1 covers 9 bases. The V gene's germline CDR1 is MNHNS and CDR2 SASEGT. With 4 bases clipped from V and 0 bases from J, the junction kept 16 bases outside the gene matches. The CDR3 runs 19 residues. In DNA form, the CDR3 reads TGTGCCAGCAGTGCGATTAGAACAGGGGGCAGTAAGAGCTCCTACGAGCAGTACTTC. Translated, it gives CASSAIRTGGSKSSYEQYF.